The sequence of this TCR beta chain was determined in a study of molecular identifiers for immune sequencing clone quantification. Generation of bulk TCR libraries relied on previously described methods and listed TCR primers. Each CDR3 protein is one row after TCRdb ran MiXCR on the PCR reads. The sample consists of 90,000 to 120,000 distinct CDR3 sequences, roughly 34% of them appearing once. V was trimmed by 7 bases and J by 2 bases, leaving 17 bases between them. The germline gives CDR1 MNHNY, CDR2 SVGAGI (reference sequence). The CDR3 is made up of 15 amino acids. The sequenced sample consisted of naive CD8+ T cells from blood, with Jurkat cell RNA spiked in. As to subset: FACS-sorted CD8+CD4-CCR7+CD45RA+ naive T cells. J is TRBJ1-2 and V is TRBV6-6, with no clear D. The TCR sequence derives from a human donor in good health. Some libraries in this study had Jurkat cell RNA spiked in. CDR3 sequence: CASIQHLQTNYGYTF. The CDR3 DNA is TGTGCCAGCATCCAACACCTCCAAACGAACTATGGCTACACCTTC.